The clone carrying this TCR beta chain was found many times. Its specificity is unknown. The germline gives CDR1 MDHEN, CDR2 SYDVKM. This CDR3 is built from 13 residues. V was pared by 2 bases and J by 2 bases, with 7 bases between. This sample was taken from a study of T cells in Graves' hyperthyroidism and ophthalmopathy. Study results and limitations: Classification by a 13 V-J model distinguished ophthalmopathy from stable hyperthyroidism.

Amplified regions were TCR beta CDR3 sequences from RNA transcripts. The HTBI primer set drove a first-round RT-PCR of the TCR CDR3. MiXCR was run by TCRdb on the multiplex PCR reads, yielding one entry per CDR3 protein. Of approximately 480,000 distinct CDR3 sequences in the sample, 20% to 25% were seen once. The V and J genes are TRBV28 and TRBJ2-7; the D is unclear. The sequence came from a man aged 18-30 years with Graves' hyperthyroidism. The specimen sequenced was blood. The CDR3 sequence: CASSLGNAYEQYF. The CDR3 DNA follows: TGTGCCAGCAGTTTAGGAAATGCCTACGAGCAGTACTTC.